One sample yielded the 23 T cell receptor beta chains listed below, sequenced in a study of cytomegalovirus exposure and HLA in healthy donors. The study ran its PCR with 60 Vbeta and 13 Jbeta primers. Here immunoSEQ multiplex PCR was the method, and the copy in TCRdb shows in-frame clones only, minus some. Altogether about 190,000 clones are present, more than 75% being singletons, with the ten largest covering 1.5% to 2%. Sample: PBMCs. The receptors were gathered from a woman younger than 35 in good health and CMV-seronegative.

The rearrangement joins TRBV11-2 to TRBJ2-5; the match to TRBD2 covers 8 bases. The ends lost 4 bases at V and 4 bases at J; junction bases unmatched: 11. CDR1 and CDR2 from the germline V gene are SGHAT and FQNNGV. The CDR3 is 16 residues long. CDR3 bases: TGTGCCAGCAGCTACCTCGGGGCGGGGGGTATAGAGACCCAGTACTTC. It codes for CASSYLGAGGIETQYF.

The chain combines TRBV28 with TRBJ1-5; D is possibly TRBD1 (5 bases). Germline V gives CDR1 MDHEN, CDR2 SYDVKM. Trimming took off 2 bases at V and 7 bases at J, with 12 bases between the two ends. The CDR3 runs to 14 residues. CDR3 region: CASSLQGGLQPQHF. In nucleotides, the CDR3 is TGTGCCAGCAGTTTACAGGGCGGCTTGCAGCCCCAGCATTTT.

This chain links TRBV5-4 with TRBJ2-1; the D gene is possibly TRBD1 (5 bases). There are 15 residues in the CDR3. Germline V gene sequence: CDR1 SGHNT, CDR2 YYREEE (reference sequence). Trimming took 0 bases from V and 5 from J, leaving 12 bases between them. CDR3 in amino acids: CASSLDFRRDNEQFF. Written as DNA, the CDR3 is TGTGCCAGCAGCTTGGATTTTCGCAGGGACAATGAGCAGTTCTTC. The variable domain in full, with the rest retrieved from reference TRBV5-4 and TRBJ2-1, is ETGVTQSPTHLIKTRGQQVTLRCSSQSGHNTVSWYQQALGQGPQFIFQYYREEENGRGNFPPRFSGLQFPNYSSELNVNALELDDSALYLCASSLDFRRDNEQFFGPGTRLTVL.

The rearrangement links TRBV7-9 to TRBJ2-5, with no clear D. The ends were cut back, 1 base at V and 3 bases at J, with 15 bases in the middle. CDR1 SEHNR and CDR2 FQNEAQ come from the germline V gene (reference sequence). The CDR3 length is 16 residues. The CDR3 nucleotides read TGTGCCAGCAGCTTAGTTTTCAGTACCACGAAAGAGACCCAGTACTTC. Translation gives CASSLVFSTTKETQYF.

This chain connects TRBV6-1 to TRBJ2-5; 13 bases are a match to TRBD2. Germline values: CDR1 MNHNS, CDR2 SASEGT. V lost 6 bases to trimming and J lost 5 bases; unmatched junction nucleotides: 6. The CDR3 has 15 residues. CDR3 nucleotide sequence: TGTGCCAGCAGGGAGGGACTAGCGGGGTATGAGACCCAGTACTTC. It codes for CASREGLAGYETQYF.

The V call is TRBV5-4, the J call TRBJ1-2, with a weak D call TRBD1 (5 bases). CDR3 length: 14 residues. The germline V gene encodes CDR1 SGHNT and CDR2 YYREEE (reference sequence). V lost 0 bases and J lost 2, with 8 bases in between. This CDR3 is CASSLATGNYGYTF. Here the CDR3 DNA reads TGTGCCAGCAGCTTGGCTACAGGAAACTATGGCTACACCTTC.

Only a few counts were recorded for this clone. The rearrangement joins TRBV15 to TRBJ2-3; TRBD1 matches at 12 bases. Germline V gene lookup returns CDR1 LNHNV and CDR2 YYDKDF (reference sequence). The CDR3 has 16 residues. V lost 8 bases and J lost 2; bases outside the gene matches: 8. The DNA of the CDR3 is TGTGCCACCGGAGGGGACAGGGGGCGATCCACAGATACGCAGTATTTT. Encoded protein: CATGGDRGRSTDTQYF. The full variable domain, with the rest looked up from reference TRBV15 and TRBJ2-3, is DAMVIQNPRYQVTQFGKPVTLSCSQTLNHNVMYWYQQKSSQAPKLLFHYYDKDFNNEADTPDNFQSRRPNTSFCFLDIRSPGLGDTAMYLCATGGDRGRSTDTQYFGPGTRLTVL.

The chain has TRBV7-9 and TRBJ1-2; D is perhaps TRBD1 (6 bases). Germline values: CDR1 SEHNR, CDR2 FQNEAQ (reference sequence). The V gene lost 6 bases and the J gene lost 4 bases, with 12 bases spanning the gap. This CDR3 has 13 amino acids. CDR3 protein: CASSQDRTYGYTF. CDR3 sequence (DNA): TGTGCCAGCAGTCAAGACAGGACCTATGGCTACACCTTC.

The J gene is TRBJ2-7, the V gene TRBV11-2; 8 bases match TRBD1. J gave up 3 bases and V 6 bases, and 7 bases lay outside the gene matches. Germline CDR1 and CDR2: SGHAT and FQNNGV. The CDR3 sequence is 14 residues long. The chain's CDR3 is CASSWTGQSYEQYF. CDR3 nucleotides: TGTGCCAGCAGTTGGACAGGGCAGAGCTACGAGCAGTACTTC.

The chain links TRBV7-2 to TRBJ2-5, with 12 bases that match TRBD2. This CDR3 contains 16 residues. Trimming removed 5 bases from V and 3 bases from J; junction bases left unmatched: 7. Germline CDR1 SGHTA, CDR2 FQGNSA. CDR3 protein: CASSPLAGGGKETQYF. In DNA form, the CDR3 reads TGTGCCAGCAGCCCACTAGCGGGGGGCGGGAAAGAGACCCAGTACTTC.

This chain joins TRBV30 and TRBJ2-1; 8 bases are a match to TRBD2. CDR1 and CDR2 from the germline V gene are GTSNPN and SVGIG (reference sequence). This CDR3 comprises 15 residues. The V segment lost 1 base and the J segment 0 bases; nucleotides outside the gene matches: 2. CDR3 loop: CAWSGGGSSYNEQFF. The CDR3 DNA is TGTGCCTGGAGTGGCGGGGGGAGCTCCTACAATGAGCAGTTCTTC.

CDR3 region: CASSLLLANTGELFF. CDR3 DNA: TGTGCCAGCAGCTTATTACTGGCGAACACCGGGGAGCTGTTTTTT. The chain is built from TRBV7-9 and TRBJ2-2; D unresolved. This CDR3 is 15 amino acids long. Trimming stripped 2 bases from V and 0 bases from J, with 7 bases between. Per germline, CDR1 SEHNR and CDR2 FQNEAQ (reference sequence).

The chain combines TRBV11-2 with TRBJ2-5; weak D call: TRBD2 (7 bases). CDR1 and CDR2 from the germline V gene are SGHAT and FQNNGV. V was clipped by 2 bases and J by 4 bases, with 20 bases between them. CDR3 length: 17 residues. The CDR3 spells CASSLYWGGALGETQYF. DNA of the CDR3: TGTGCCAGCAGCTTATATTGGGGGGGGGCCTTAGGAGAGACCCAGTACTTC.

A note on this clone: At one end the junction does not follow the germline gene, possibly because of a read error. The V call is TRBV15, the J call TRBJ2-7, with 10 bases identical to TRBD1. Looked up from germline, CDR1 is LNHNV and CDR2 is YYDKDF (reference sequence). The CDR3 consists of 13 residues. The CDR3 spells CATSGDRGHEQYF. For the CDR3, the DNA is TGTGCCACCAGCGGAGACAGGGGGCACGAGCAGTACTTC.

The genes are TRBV9 and TRBJ2-7, with 7 bases lining up with TRBD1. CDR3 length: 14 residues. In germline, CDR1 is SGDLS, CDR2 YYNGEE. V gave up 3 bases and J gave up 6 bases; unmatched junction bases: 9. The DNA of the CDR3 is TGTGCCAGCAGCGAGACAGGACAGGTTACCGAGCAGTACTTC. Its protein product is CASSETGQVTEQYF.

The chain links TRBV7-2 to TRBJ2-7, with TRBD1 matching 9 bases. The trim removed 5 bases at V and 3 bases at J, leaving 5 bases unmatched. Germline V gene sequence: CDR1 SGHTA, CDR2 FQGNSA. The CDR3 loop spans 14 amino acids. The CDR3 region has the DNA TGTGCCAGCAGCCCCCGACAGGGGGTCTACGAGCAGTACTTC. Amino acid sequence: CASSPRQGVYEQYF.

This chain joins TRBV30 and TRBJ2-7; 7 nucleotides match TRBD1. V lost 2 bases and J lost 4; bases outside the gene matches: 11. Germline CDR1 and CDR2: GTSNPN and SVGIG (reference sequence). The CDR3 is 15 amino acids. The CDR3 region has the DNA TGTGCCTGGAGTCAATCCGGGACAGTCACTTACGAGCAGTACTTC. This translates into CAWSQSGTVTYEQYF.

This chain links TRBV27 with TRBJ2-1; TRBD2 aligns across 14 bases. The CDR3 covers 14 residues. J gave up 8 bases and V 10 bases, and 7 bases lay outside the gene matches. Germline assignment: CDR1 MNHEY and CDR2 SMNVEV (reference sequence). CDR3: CAIQTSGGAYEQFF. CDR3 coding DNA: TGTGCCATCCAGACTAGCGGGGGGGCCTATGAGCAGTTCTTC.

This chain connects TRBV19 to TRBJ2-1; D remains unclear. The germline V gene has CDR1 LNHDA and CDR2 SQIVND (reference sequence). V lost 5 bases and J lost 1, with 12 bases in between. This CDR3 spans 15 amino acids. In DNA, the CDR3 is TGTGCCAGTAGTCTAGGACGGCGGTCCTACAATGAGCAGTTCTTC. Its translation is CASSLGRRSYNEQFF.

The rearrangement links TRBV6-1 to TRBJ1-1, with D perhaps matching TRBD1 (5 bases). The germline CDR1 and CDR2 sequences are MNHNS and SASEGT. The V end lost 1 base, the J end lost 1 base, and 13 bases lay between the germline ends. The CDR3 runs to 16 residues. The CDR3 here is CASSEGEGKGNTEAFF. The CDR3 bases are TGTGCCAGCAGTGAAGGGGAGGGGAAGGGGAACACTGAAGCTTTCTTT.

This chain joins TRBV21-1 and TRBJ1-3; whether TRBD1, the table's D call, matches the DNA was not checked. TRBV21-1 is tagged as a pseudogene. The CDR3 spans 18 residues. CDR3 DNA: TGTGCCAGCAGCAAAGGCTGGTGGGCAGACCTCTCTGGAAACACCATATATTTT. This sequence encodes CASSKGWWADLSGNTIYF.

The rearrangement joins TRBV5-6 to TRBJ1-4; unclear D gene. Trimming took 0 bases from V and 8 from J, leaving 11 bases between them. The CDR3 consists of 14 residues. CDR1 SGHDT and CDR2 YYEEEE come from the germline V gene. The DNA of the CDR3 is TGTGCCAGCAGCTTGGGAGGAGCGCAGGAAAAACTGTTTTTT. Its translation is CASSLGGAQEKLFF.

The J gene is TRBJ2-2, the V gene TRBV18; a weak D match, TRBD1 (6 bases). Trimming took 2 bases from V and 6 from J, leaving 16 bases between them. Germline lookup yields CDR1 KGHSH and CDR2 LQKENI. There are 16 residues in the CDR3. CDR3 in amino acids: CASSPSLGAASGELFF. The CDR3 nucleotides are TGTGCCAGCTCACCATCACTGGGGGCCGCGTCCGGGGAGCTGTTTTTT.